This T cell receptor (beta chain) emerged from a study of cytomegalovirus exposure and HLA in healthy donors. Trimming removed 5 bases at V and 4 bases at J, with 19 bases between. The CDR3 is 16 amino acids. Germline V CDR1 and CDR2: SGHTA, FQGNSA. This clone has just a few counts. No antigen is known for it. 60 Vbeta and 13 Jbeta primers were used in PCR. The method was immunoSEQ multiplex PCR; TCRdb's version includes in-frame clones alone and lacks a portion of them. The table includes approximately 52,000 clones, over 65% detected once. Overall study results and limits: The investigators catalogued about 170 TCR beta chains as cytomegalovirus-associated. Analysis performed later found 16,000 or so TCR beta sequences associated with HLA alleles at 0.05 false discovery rate. One cluster of highly shared sequence variants probably arose as a sequencing artifact. Serostatus for CMV was the only available immune exposure information.

The chain has TRBV7-2 and TRBJ2-3, with D possibly matching TRBD1 (6 bases). The sequenced sample was PBMCs. The clonotype was recovered from a man in his forties in good health and CMV-seropositive. CDR3 region: CASSPDSGSLADTQYF. The CDR3 DNA follows: TGTGCCAGCAGCCCGGACAGCGGCTCGTTGGCAGATACGCAGTATTTT.